This T cell receptor (beta chain) came from a study of T cells in Graves' hyperthyroidism and ophthalmopathy. Points from the study as a whole: Ophthalmopathy was model-predicted a median roughly 6.2 months pre-onset. A 13 V-J model separated ophthalmopathy from stable hyperthyroidism. Blood shared most expanded thyroid clonotypes above 0.001.

This clonotype came up a few times. What it recognizes is unknown. Each diagnosis was grounded in clinical symptoms, serum thyroxine and TRAb, thyroid ultrasound, and orbital computed tomography. RNA transcripts provided the source from which TCR beta CDR3 regions were amplified. The TCR CDR3 was amplified in a first-round RT-PCR using the HTBI primer set. In TCRdb, the multiplex PCR reads were re-called with MiXCR into one record per CDR3 protein. The data hold about 600,000 distinct CDR3 sequences, with 16% observed a single time. V was trimmed by 6 bases and J by 7 bases, leaving 15 bases between them. The CDR3 extends over 13 amino acids. Germline-derived CDR1 and CDR2 are MNHNS and SASEGT.

The chain recombines TRBV6-1 with TRBJ1-1; D perhaps matches TRBD1 (6 bases). The clonotype was recovered from a middle-aged woman with Graves' ophthalmopathy. Source material: blood. The CDR3 region has the DNA TGTGCCAGCAGCCAAGGGGGGGGGGATGAAGCTTTCTTT. Protein product: CASSQGGGDEAFF.